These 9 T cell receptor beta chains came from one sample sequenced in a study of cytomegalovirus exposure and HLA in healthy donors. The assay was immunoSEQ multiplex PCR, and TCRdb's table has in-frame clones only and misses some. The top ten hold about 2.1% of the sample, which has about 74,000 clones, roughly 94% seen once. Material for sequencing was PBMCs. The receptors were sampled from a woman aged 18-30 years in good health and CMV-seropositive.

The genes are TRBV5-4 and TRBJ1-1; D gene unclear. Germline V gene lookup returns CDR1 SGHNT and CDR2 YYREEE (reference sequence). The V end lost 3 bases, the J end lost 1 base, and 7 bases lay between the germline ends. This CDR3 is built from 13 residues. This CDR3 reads CASSSSRNTEAFF. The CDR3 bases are TGTGCCAGCAGCTCCTCGCGGAACACTGAAGCTTTCTTT.

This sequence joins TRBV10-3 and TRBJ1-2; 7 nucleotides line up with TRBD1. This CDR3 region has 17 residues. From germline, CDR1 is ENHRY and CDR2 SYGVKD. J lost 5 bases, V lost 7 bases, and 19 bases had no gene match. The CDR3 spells CAINYTTTGYLVYGYTF. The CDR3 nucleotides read TGTGCCATCAACTACACAACGACAGGGTATCTGGTGTATGGCTACACCTTC.

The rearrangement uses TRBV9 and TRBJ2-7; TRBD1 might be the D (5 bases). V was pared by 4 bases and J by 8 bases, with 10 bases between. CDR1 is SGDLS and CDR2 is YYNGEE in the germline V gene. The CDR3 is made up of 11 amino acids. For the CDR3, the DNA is TGTGCCAGCAGCTCTGCAGGGAAGCAGTACTTC. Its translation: CASSSAGKQYF.

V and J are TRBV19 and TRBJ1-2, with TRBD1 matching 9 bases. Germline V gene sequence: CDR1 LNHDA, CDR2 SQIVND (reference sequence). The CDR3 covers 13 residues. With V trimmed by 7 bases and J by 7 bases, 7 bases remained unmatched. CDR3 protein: CASKQGARSGYTF. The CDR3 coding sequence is TGTGCCAGTAAACAGGGGGCGAGGAGTGGCTACACCTTC.

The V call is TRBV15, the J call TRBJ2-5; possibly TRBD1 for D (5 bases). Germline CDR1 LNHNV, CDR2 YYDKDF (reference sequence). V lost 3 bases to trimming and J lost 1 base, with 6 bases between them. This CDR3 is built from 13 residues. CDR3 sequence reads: CATSRDIQETQYF. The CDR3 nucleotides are TGTGCCACCAGCAGGGACATCCAAGAGACCCAGTACTTC.

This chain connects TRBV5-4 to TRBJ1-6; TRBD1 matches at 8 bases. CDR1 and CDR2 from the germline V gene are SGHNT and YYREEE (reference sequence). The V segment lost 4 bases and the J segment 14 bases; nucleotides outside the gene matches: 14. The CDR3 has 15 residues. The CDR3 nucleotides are TGTGCCAGCAGCAAAGACACAGGGGGGGAACTCACCCTCCACTTT. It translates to CASSKDTGGELTLHF. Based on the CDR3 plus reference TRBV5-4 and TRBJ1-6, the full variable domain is ETGVTQSPTHLIKTRGQQVTLRCSSQSGHNTVSWYQQALGQGPQFIFQYYREEENGRGNFPPRFSGLQFPNYSSELNVNALELDDSALYLCASSKDTGGELTLHFGNGTRLTVT.

CDR3 protein: CASSPTSGYEQYF. The CDR3 DNA reads TGTGCCAGCAGTCCAACTAGCGGCTACGAGCAGTACTTC. The J gene is TRBJ2-7, the V gene TRBV27; 8 bases align to TRBD2. Per the germline V gene, CDR1 is MNHEY and CDR2 is SMNVEV (reference sequence). The J segment lost 3 bases and the V segment lost 5 bases, leaving 3 bases of the junction unmatched. CDR3 length: 13 amino acids.

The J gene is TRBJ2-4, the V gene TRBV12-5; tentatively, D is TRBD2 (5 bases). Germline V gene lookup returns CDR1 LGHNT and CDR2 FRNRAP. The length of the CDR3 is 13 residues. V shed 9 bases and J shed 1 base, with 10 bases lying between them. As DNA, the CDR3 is TGTGCTAGCCGACCGGGGGCCAAAAACATTCAGTACTTC. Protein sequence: CASRPGAKNIQYF.

The CDR3 DNA reads as TGTGCCAGCAGCGCGGGGGATGGGGGGAGGGCCATTCAGCCCCAGCATTTT. This encodes CASSAGDGGRAIQPQHF. The gene calls are TRBV11-2 and TRBJ1-5, with D perhaps matching TRBD1 (5 bases). Per the germline V gene, CDR1 is SGHAT and CDR2 is FQNNGV. The CDR3 extends over 17 amino acids. V gave up 5 bases and J gave up 6 bases, with 23 bases separating them.